Sequencing of this T cell receptor (beta chain) was carried out in a study of regulatory T cells in long-lasting Graves disease. The germline V gene has CDR1 MNHNS and CDR2 SASEGT. There are 16 residues in the CDR3. V was clipped by 6 bases and J by 0 bases; unmatched bases: 9. This clonotype was observed a few times. Its antigen is not identified. Arm-PCR of CDR3 regions and iRepertoire HTBI primers were used to build TCR beta libraries. One entry per CDR3 protein results from TCRdb running MiXCR on the multiplex PCR reads. This table holds about 340,000 distinct CDR3 sequences, about 18% found once. Whole-study findings and limits: A greater number of public clonotypes (roughly 2,700) was shared by persistent patients than by new patients (about 890).

Sample time point: persistent/refractory GD, antithyroid drugs over 5 years with positive TRAb. RNA from PBMCs was the source of the TCR library. This TCR came from a female donor with Graves disease. The chain employs TRBV6-1 and TRBJ1-1, with 8 bases matching TRBD1. The sequences come from peripheral blood mononuclear cells (PBMCs), collected when the disease was refractory, from a patient treated with antithyroid drugs. The CDR3, as DNA: TGTGCCAGCAGAGGGGACAGGTCCAGGATGAACACTGAAGCTTTCTTT. It is translated as CASRGDRSRMNTEAFF.